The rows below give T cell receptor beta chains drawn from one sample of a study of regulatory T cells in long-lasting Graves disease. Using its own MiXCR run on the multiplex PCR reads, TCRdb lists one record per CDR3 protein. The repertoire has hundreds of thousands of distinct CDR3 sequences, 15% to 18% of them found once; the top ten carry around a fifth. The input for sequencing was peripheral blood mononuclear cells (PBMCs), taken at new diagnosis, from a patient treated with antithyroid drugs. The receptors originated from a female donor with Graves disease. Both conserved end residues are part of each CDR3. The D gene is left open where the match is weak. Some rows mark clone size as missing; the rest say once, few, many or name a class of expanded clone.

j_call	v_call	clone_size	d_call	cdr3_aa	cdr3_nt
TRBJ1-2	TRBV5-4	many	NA	CASSSSGYGYTF	TGTGCCAGCAGCTCCTCAGGCTATGGCTACACCTTC
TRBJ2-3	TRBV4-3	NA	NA	CASSQDLSGAVDTQYF	TGCGCCAGCAGCCAAGATCTTAGCGGTGCGGTAGATACGCAGTATTTT
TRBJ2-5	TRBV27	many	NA	CASCNAPGETQYF	TGTGCCAGCTGCAACGCACCGGGGGAGACCCAGTACTTC
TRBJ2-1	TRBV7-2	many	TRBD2	CASSTLGRESSYNEQFF	TGTGCCAGCAGCACCCTCGGGCGGGAGAGCTCCTACAATGAGCAGTTCTTC
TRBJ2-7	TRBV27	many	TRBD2	CASSLDGGRANEQYF	TGTGCCAGCAGTTTAGACGGCGGGAGGGCCAACGAGCAGTACTTC
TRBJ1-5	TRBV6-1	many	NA	CATDRTGNQPQHF	TGTGCCACCGACAGGACTGGCAATCAGCCCCAGCATTTT
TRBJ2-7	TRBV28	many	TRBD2	CASHTSGHRYEQYF	TGTGCCAGCCACACTAGCGGGCATCGCTACGAGCAGTACTTC
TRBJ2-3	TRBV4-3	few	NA	CASSLRPAQVTSTDTQYF	TGCGCCAGCAGCCTACGTCCCGCGCAGGTTACTAGCACAGATACGCAGTATTTT
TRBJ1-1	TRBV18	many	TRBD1	CASSPAGGKAFF	TGTGCCAGCTCACCGGCAGGGGGCAAAGCTTTCTTT
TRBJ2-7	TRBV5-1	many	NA	CASSSTWDLYEQYF	TGCGCCAGCAGCTCCACCTGGGACCTCTACGAGCAGTACTTC
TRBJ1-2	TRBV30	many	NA	CAWNPWALGSGYTF	TGTGCCTGGAACCCATGGGCCTTAGGGAGTGGCTACACCTTC
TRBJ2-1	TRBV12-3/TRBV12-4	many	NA	CASSLRDGNNEQFF	TGTGCCAGCAGCTTGCGGGACGGAAACAATGAGCAGTTCTTC
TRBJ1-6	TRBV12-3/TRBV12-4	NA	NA	CASSQGKDSPLHF	TGTGCCAGCAGCCAGGGGAAGGATTCACCCCTCCACTTT
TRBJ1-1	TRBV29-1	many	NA	CSVEVGNTEAFF	TGCAGCGTTGAAGTGGGGAACACTGAAGCTTTCTTT
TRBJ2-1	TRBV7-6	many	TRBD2	CASSQGLAGHNEQFF	TGTGCCAGCAGCCAGGGACTAGCGGGTCACAATGAGCAGTTCTTC
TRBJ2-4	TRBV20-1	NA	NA	CSARDTGTPLILAKNIQYF	TGCAGTGCTAGAGATACCGGGACACCTCTCATACTAGCCAAAAACATTCAGTACTTC
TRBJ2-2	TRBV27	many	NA	CASSLNRVPGELFF	TGTGCCAGCAGCTTAAATAGGGTTCCCGGGGAGCTGTTTTTT
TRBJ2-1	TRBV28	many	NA	CASTYDGSSYNEQFF	TGTGCCAGCACCTACGACGGCAGCTCCTACAATGAGCAGTTCTTC
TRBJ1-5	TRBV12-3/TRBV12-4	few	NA	CASSLFGQSLRPQHF	TGTGCCAGCAGTTTGTTTGGACAGTCTCTGAGGCCCCAGCATTTT
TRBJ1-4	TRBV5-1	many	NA	CASSLTGTAANEKLFF	TGCGCCAGCAGCTTGACCGGGACGGCGGCTAATGAAAAACTGTTTTTT
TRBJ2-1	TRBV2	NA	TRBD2	CAKERGGDEQFF	TGTGCCAAAGAGCGGGGGGGCGATGAGCAGTTCTTC
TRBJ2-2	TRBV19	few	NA	CASSISPTSTGELFF	TGTGCCAGTAGTATCAGTCCGACCTCCACCGGGGAGCTGTTTTTT
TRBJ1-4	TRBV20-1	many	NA	CSARGWASGDEKLFF	TGCAGTGCTAGAGGGTGGGCGTCTGGAGACGAAAAACTGTTTTTT
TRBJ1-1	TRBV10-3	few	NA	CAISLGQPGTEAFF	TGTGCCATCAGTCTAGGACAGCCGGGAACTGAAGCTTTCTTT
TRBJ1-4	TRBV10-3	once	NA	CAIRTQLGGKLFF	TGTGCCATCAGGACTCAATTAGGGGGAAAACTGTTTTTT
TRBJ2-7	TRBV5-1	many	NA	CASSSLRDTYEQYF	TGCGCCAGCAGCTCCCTGAGGGACACCTACGAGCAGTACTTC
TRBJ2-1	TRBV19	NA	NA	CASSIWTALDYNEQFF	TGTGCCAGTAGTATTTGGACAGCATTAGACTACAATGAGCAGTTCTTC
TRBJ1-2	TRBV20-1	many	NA	CSARRDDNYGYTF	TGCAGTGCTAGAAGGGACGATAACTATGGCTACACCTTC
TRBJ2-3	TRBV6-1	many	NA	CASSVPTDTQYF	TGTGCCAGCAGTGTTCCCACAGATACGCAGTATTTT
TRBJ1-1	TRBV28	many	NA	CASSIAITGTTNTEAFF	TGTGCCAGCAGTATAGCTATAACCGGGACAACGAACACTGAAGCTTTCTTT
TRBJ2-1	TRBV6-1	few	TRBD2	CASITRAGGYEQFF	TGTGCCAGCATAACGAGGGCGGGAGGATATGAGCAGTTCTTC
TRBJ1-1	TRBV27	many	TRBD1	CASTQGQGSLEAFF	TGTGCCAGCACCCAGGGACAGGGTTCGTTGGAAGCTTTCTTT
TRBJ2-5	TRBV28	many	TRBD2	CASSFIAGGGETQYF	TGTGCCAGCAGTTTTATCGCGGGAGGGGGGGAGACCCAGTACTTC
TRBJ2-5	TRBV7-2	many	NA	CASTLDRQETQYF	TGTGCCAGCACCCTAGACAGACAAGAGACCCAGTACTTC
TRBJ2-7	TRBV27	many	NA	CASSTGTDPYEQYF	TGTGCCAGTAGTACCGGGACGGATCCCTACGAGCAGTACTTC
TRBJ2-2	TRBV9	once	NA	CASSVVGGDRTGELFF	TGTGCCAGCAGCGTAGTGGGTGGCGACCGCACCGGGGAGCTGTTTTTT
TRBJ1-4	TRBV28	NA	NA	CASSLLGRENEKLFF	TGTGCCAGCAGTTTATTGGGCAGGGAAAATGAAAAACTGTTTTTT
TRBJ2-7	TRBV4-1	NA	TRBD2	CASSNTGTSLSEQYF	TGCGCCAGCAGCAACACCGGGACTAGCCTCAGCGAGCAGTACTTC
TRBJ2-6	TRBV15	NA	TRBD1	CATSRNRDRVFSGANVLTF	TGTGCCACCAGCAGAAACCGGGACAGGGTTTTCTCTGGGGCCAACGTCCTGACTTTC